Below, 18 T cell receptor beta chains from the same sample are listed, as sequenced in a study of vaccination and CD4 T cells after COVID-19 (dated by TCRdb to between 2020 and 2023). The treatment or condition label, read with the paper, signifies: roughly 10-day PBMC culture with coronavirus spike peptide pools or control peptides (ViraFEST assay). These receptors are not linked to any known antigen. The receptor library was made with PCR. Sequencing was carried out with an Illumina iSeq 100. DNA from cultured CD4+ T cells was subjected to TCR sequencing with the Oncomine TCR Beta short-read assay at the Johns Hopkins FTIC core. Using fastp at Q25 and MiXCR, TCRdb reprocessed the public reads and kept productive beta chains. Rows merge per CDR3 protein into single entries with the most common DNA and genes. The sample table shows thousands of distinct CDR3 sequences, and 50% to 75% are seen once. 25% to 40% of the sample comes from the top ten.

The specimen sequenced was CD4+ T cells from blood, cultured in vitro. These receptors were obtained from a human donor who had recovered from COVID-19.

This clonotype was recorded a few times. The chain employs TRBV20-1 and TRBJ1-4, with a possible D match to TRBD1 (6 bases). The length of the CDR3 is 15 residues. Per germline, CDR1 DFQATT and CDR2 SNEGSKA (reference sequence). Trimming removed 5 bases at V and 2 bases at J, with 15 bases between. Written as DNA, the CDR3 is TGCAGTGCTTTCACCCACAGGGACACTAATGAAAAACTGTTTTTT. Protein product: CSAFTHRDTNEKLFF.

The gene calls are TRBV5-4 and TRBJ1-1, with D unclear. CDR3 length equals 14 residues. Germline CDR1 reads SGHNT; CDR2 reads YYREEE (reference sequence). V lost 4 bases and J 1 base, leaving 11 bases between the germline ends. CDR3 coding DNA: TGTGCCAGCAGCCAGGACTTCCAGAACACTGAAGCTTTCTTT. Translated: CASSQDFQNTEAFF. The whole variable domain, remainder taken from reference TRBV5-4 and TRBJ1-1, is ETGVTQSPTHLIKTRGQQVTLRCSSQSGHNTVSWYQQALGQGPQFIFQYYREEENGRGNFPPRFSGLQFPNYSSELNVNALELDDSALYLCASSQDFQNTEAFFGQGTRLTVV.

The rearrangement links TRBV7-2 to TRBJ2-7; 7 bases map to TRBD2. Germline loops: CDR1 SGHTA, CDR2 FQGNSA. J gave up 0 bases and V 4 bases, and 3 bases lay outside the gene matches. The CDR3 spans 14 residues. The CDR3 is CASSWGGGSYEQYF. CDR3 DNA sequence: TGTGCCAGCAGCTGGGGGGGGGGCTCCTACGAGCAGTACTTC.

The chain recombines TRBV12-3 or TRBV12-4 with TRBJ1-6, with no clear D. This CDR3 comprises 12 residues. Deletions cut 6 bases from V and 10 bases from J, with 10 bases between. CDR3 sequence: CASSFSQSPLHF. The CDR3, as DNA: TGTGCCAGCAGCTTTTCACAGTCACCCCTCCACTTT.

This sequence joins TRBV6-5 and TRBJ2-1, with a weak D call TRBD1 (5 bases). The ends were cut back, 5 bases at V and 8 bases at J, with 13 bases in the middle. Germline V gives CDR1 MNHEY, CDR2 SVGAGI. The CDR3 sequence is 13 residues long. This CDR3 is CASSHYDSDEQFF. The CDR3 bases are TGTGCCAGCAGTCACTACGACAGCGATGAGCAGTTCTTC.

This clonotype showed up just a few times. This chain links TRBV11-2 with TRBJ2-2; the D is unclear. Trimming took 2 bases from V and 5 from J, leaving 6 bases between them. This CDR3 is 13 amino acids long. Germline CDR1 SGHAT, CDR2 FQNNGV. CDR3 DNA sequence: TGTGCCAGCAGCTTAATGGGAACCGGGGAGCTGTTTTTT. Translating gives CASSLMGTGELFF.

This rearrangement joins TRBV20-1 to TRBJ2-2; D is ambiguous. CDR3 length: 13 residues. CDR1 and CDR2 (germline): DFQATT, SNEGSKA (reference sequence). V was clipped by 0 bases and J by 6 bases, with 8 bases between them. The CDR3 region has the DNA TGCAGTGCTAGAGATGAAAAATCCGGGGAGCTGTTTTTT. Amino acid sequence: CSARDEKSGELFF.

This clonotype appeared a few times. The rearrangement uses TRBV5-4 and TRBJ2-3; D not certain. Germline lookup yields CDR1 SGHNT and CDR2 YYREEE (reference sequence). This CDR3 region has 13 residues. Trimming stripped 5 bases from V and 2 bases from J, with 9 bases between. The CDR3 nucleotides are TGTGCCAGCAGTGTCGGCGCCACAGATACGCAGTATTTT. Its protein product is CASSVGATDTQYF.

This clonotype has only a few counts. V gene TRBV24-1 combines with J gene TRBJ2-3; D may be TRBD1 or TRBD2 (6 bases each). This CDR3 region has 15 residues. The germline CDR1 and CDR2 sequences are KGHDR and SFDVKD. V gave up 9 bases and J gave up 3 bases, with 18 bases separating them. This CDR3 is CATAIGGERTDTQYF. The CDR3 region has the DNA TGTGCCACCGCGATCGGGGGCGAGAGGACAGATACGCAGTATTTT.

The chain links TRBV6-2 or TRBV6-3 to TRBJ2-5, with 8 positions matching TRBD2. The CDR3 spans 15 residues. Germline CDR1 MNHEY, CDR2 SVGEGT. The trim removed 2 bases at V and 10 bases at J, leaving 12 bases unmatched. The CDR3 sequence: CASSYTKRGIPIQYF. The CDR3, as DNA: TGTGCCAGCAGTTACACTAAGCGGGGGATACCGATCCAGTACTTC.

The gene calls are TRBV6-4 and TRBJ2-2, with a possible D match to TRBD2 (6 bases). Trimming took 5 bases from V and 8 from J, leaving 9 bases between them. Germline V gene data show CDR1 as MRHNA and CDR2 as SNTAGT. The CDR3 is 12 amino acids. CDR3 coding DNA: TGTGCCAGCAGTTCGACTAGGGGGGAGCTGTTTTTT. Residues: CASSSTRGELFF.

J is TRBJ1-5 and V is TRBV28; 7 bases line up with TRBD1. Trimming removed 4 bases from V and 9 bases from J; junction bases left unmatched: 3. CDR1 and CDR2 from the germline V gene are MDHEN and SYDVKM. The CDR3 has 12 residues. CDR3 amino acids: CASSSQGLPQHF. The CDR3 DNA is TGTGCCAGCAGTTCACAGGGGTTGCCCCAGCATTTT.

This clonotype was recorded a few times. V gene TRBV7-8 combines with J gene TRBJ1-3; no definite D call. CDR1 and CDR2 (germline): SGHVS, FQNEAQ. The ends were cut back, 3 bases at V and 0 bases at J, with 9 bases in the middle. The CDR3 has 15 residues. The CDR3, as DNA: TGTGCCAGCAGCTTCGGACTGTCCTCTGGAAACACCATATATTTT. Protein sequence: CASSFGLSSGNTIYF.

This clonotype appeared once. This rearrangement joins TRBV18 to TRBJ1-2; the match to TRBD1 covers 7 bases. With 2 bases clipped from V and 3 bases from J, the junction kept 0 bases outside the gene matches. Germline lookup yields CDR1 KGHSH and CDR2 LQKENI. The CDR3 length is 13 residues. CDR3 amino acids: CASSPGTDYGYTF. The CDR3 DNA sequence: TGTGCCAGCTCACCAGGGACAGACTATGGCTACACCTTC.

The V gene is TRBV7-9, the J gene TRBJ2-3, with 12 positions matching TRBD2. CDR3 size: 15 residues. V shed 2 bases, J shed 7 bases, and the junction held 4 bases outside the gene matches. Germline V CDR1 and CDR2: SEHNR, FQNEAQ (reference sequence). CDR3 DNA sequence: TGTGCCAGCAGCTTATCTAGCGGGGGGGGGAATACGCAGTATTTT. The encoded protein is CASSLSSGGGNTQYF.

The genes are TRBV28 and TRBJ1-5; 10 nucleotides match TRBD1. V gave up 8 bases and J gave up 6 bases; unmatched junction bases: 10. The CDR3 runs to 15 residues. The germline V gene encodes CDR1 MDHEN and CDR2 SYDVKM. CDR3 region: CASHSLTGGGQPQHF. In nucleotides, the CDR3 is TGTGCCAGCCATTCCCTGACAGGGGGCGGTCAGCCCCAGCATTTT.

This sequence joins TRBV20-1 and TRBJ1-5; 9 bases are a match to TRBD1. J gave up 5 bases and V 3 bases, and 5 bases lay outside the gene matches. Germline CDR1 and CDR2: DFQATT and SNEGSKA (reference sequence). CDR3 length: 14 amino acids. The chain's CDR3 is CSASLQGADQPQHF. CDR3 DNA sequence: TGCAGTGCTAGTCTACAGGGGGCGGATCAGCCCCAGCATTTT.

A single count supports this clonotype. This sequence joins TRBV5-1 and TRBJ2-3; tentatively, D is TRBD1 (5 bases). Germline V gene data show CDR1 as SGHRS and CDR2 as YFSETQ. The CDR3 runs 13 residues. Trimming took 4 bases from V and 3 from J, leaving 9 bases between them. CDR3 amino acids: CASSGAGTDTQYF. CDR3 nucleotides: TGCGCCAGCAGCGGGGCTGGGACAGATACGCAGTATTTT.